This T cell receptor beta chain is from a study of cytotoxic CD8 clonotypes in ibrutinib-treated CLL. The sequencing depth, 1 in 200,000 to 1 in 1 million T cells, was the target. Some clones are missing from TCRdb's copy, which holds only in-frame ones; the method was immunoSEQ multiplex PCR. The sample yields approximately 190,000 clones, 79% seen once. Germline-derived CDR1 and CDR2 are SGHRS and YFSETQ. The CDR3 extends over 15 amino acids. J was trimmed by 4 bases and V by 5 bases; bases with no gene match: 9. This receptor was identified in a human donor with chronic lymphocytic leukemia. The sample consisted of PBMCs, taken after 12 months of ibrutinib treatment. This rearrangement joins TRBV5-1 to TRBJ1-2, with TRBD1 identical over 9 bases. In nucleotides, the CDR3 is TGCGCCAGCAGGCTCCGGACAGGGGATCCCTATGGCTACACCTTC. This encodes CASRLRTGDPYGYTF.